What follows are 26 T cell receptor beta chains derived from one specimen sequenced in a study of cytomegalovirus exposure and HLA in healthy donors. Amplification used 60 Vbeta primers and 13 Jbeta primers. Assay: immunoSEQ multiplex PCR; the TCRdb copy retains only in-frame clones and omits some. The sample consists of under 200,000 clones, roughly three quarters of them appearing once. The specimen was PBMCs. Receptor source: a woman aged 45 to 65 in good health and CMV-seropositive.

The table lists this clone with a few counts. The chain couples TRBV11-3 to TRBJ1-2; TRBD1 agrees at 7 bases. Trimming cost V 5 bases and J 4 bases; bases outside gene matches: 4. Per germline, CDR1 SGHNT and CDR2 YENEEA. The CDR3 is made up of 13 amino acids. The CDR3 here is CASSPGQIYGYTF. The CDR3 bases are TGTGCCAGCAGCCCGGGACAGATCTATGGCTACACCTTC.

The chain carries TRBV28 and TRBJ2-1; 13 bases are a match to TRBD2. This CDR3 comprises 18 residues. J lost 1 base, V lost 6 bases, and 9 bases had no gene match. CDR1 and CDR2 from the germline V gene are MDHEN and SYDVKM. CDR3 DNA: TGTGCCAGCAGCACACTAGCGGGAGGGTTAAAGTCCTACAATGAGCAGTTCTTC. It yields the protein CASSTLAGGLKSYNEQFF.

CDR3 sequence: CASSQAGGWETQYF. The CDR3 bases are TGCGCCAGCAGCCAAGCGGGAGGATGGGAGACCCAGTACTTC. The chain joins TRBV4-3 to TRBJ2-5; 7 nucleotides match TRBD2. The CDR3 has 14 residues. Germline CDR1 reads LGHNA; CDR2 reads YSLEER. After removal of 1 base from V and 5 bases from J, the junction contained 4 bases not matched to a gene.

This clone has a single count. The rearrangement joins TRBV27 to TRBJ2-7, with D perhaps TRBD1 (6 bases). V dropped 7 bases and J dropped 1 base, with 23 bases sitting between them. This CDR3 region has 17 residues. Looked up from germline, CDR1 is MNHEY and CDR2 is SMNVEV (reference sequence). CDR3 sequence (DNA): TGTGCCAGCACCCCCAAAGGACAGTCCGCCTATTCCTACGAGCAGTACTTC. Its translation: CASTPKGQSAYSYEQYF.

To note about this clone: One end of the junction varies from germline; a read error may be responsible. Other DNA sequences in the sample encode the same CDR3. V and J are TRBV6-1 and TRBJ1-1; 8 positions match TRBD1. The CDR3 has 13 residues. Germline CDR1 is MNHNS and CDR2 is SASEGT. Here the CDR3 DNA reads TGTGCCAGCGTGGACAGGGTGAACACTGAGGCTTTCTTT. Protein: CASVDRVNTEAFF.

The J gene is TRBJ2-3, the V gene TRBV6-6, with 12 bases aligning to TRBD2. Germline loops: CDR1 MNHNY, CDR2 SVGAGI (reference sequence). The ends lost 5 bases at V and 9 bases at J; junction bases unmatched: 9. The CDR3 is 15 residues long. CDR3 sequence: CASSPPTSGGSTQYF. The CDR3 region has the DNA TGTGCCAGCAGTCCCCCGACTAGCGGGGGATCAACGCAGTATTTT.

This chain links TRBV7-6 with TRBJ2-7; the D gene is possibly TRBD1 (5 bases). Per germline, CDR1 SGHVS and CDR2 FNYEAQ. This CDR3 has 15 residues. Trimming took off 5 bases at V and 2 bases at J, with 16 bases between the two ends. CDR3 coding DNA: TGTGCCAGCAGCCTATTTAGCACAGGCCCCTACGAGCAGTACTTC. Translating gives CASSLFSTGPYEQYF.

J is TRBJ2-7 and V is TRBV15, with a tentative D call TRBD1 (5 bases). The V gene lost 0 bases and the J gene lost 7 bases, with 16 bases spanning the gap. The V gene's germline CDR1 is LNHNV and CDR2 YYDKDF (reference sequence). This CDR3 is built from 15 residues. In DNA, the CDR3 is TGTGCCACCAGCAGAGAAAGGCAGGGTGTGGGTGAGCAGTACTTC. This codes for CATSRERQGVGEQYF.

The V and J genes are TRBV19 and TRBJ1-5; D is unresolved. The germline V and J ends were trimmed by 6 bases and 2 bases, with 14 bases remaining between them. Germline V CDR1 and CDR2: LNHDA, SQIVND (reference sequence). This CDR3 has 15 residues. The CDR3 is CASSHMPGGNQPQHF. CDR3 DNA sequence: TGTGCCAGTAGCCATATGCCGGGAGGCAATCAGCCCCAGCATTTT.

CDR3 region: CSVSGLPLGEQYF. In nucleotides, the CDR3 is TGCAGCGTTTCGGGACTGCCCTTAGGGGAGCAGTACTTC. The chain employs TRBV29-1 and TRBJ2-5; possible D gene TRBD2, 6 bases. Looked up from germline, CDR1 is SQVTM and CDR2 is ANQGSEA. This CDR3 is built from 13 residues. V gave up 5 bases and J gave up 11 bases, with 21 bases separating them. The whole variable domain, filled in from reference TRBV29-1 and TRBJ2-5, reads SAVISQKPSRDICQRGTSLTIQCQVDSQVTMMFWYRQQPGQSLTLIATANQGSEATYESGFVIDKFPISRPNLTFSTLTVSNMSPEDSSIYLCSVSGLPLGEQYFGPGTRLLVL.

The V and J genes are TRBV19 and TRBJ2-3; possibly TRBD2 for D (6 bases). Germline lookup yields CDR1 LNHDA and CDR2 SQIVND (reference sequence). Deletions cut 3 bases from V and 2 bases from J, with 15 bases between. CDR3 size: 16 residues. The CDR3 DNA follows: TGTGCCAGTAGTATGAGTTTAGCGGACTACACAGATACGCAGTATTTT. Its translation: CASSMSLADYTDTQYF.

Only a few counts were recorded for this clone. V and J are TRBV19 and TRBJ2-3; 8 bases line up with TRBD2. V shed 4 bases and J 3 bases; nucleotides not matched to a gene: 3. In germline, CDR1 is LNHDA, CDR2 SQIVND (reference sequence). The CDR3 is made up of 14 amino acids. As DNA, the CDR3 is TGTGCCAGTAGTAGGCGGGGGGCTACAGATACGCAGTATTTT. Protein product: CASSRRGATDTQYF.

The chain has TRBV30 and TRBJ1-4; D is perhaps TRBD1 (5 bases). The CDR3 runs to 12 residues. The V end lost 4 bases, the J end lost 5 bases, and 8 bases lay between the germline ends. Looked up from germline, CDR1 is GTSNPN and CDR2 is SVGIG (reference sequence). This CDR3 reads CAWNRGNEKLFF. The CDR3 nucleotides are TGTGCCTGGAATAGGGGAAATGAAAAACTGTTTTTT.

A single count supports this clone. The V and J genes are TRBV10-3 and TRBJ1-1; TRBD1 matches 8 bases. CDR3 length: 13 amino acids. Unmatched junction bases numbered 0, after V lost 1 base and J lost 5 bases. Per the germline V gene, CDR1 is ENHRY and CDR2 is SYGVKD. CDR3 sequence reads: CAISEYRGTEAFF. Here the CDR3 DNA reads TGTGCCATCAGTGAGTACAGGGGGACTGAAGCTTTCTTT.

The CDR3 spells CAWSKGQGTSYNSPLHF. Written as DNA, the CDR3 is TGTGCCTGGAGTAAAGGACAGGGCACCTCCTATAATTCACCCCTCCACTTT. J is TRBJ1-6 and V is TRBV30; TRBD1 matches at 8 bases. J gave up 0 bases and V 2 bases, and 6 bases lay outside the gene matches. The CDR3 runs 17 residues. Germline V gene lookup returns CDR1 GTSNPN and CDR2 SVGIG (reference sequence).

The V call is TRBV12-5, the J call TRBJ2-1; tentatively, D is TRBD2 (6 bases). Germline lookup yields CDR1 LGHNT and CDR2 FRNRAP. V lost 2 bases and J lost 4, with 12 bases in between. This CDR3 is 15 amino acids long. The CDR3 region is CASGLNPEGYNEQFF. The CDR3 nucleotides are TGTGCTAGTGGTTTGAACCCGGAGGGATACAATGAGCAGTTCTTC.

In nucleotides, the CDR3 is TGTGCCATCAGGGACTGGGAGGATGGTGGAAACACCATATATTTT. Its protein is CAIRDWEDGGNTIYF. The chain combines TRBV10-3 with TRBJ1-3, with D unresolved. Trimming pared 6 bases from V and 3 bases from J, leaving 15 bases between. Germline values: CDR1 ENHRY, CDR2 SYGVKD. CDR3 length: 15 residues.

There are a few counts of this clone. The CDR3 protein is CASSTGRGNSGNTIYF. In DNA, the CDR3 is TGTGCCAGCAGCACGGGCAGGGGGAACTCTGGAAACACCATATATTTT. The rearrangement links TRBV21-1 to TRBJ1-3; whether TRBD1, the table's D call, matches the DNA was not checked. TRBV21-1 constitutes a pseudogene. CDR3 length equals 16 residues.

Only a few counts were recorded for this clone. CDR3 sequence reads: CANEGGEANYGYTF. Here the CDR3 DNA reads TGTGCCAACGAGGGCGGGGAAGCTAACTATGGCTACACCTTC. The chain employs TRBV2 and TRBJ1-2, with D hard to call. This CDR3 is built from 14 residues. The germline CDR1 and CDR2 sequences are SNHLY and FYNNEI. V lost 10 bases and J lost 0, with 15 bases in between.

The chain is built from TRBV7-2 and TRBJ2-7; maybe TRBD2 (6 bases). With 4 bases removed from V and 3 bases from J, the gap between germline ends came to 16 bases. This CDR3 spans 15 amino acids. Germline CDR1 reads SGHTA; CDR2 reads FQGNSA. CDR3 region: CASSSLEGGHYEQYF. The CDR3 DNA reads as TGTGCCAGCAGCTCACTGGAGGGAGGACACTACGAGCAGTACTTC.

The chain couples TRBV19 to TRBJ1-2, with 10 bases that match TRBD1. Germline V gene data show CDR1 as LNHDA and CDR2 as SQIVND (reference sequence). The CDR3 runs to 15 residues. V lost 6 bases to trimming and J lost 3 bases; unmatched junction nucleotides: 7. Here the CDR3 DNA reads TGTGCCAGTAGATCTGAGGGACAGGGGTACTATGGCTACACCTTC. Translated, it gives CASRSEGQGYYGYTF.

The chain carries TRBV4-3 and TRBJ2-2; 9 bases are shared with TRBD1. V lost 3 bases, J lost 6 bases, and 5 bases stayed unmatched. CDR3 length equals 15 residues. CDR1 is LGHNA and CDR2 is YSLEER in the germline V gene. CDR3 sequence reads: CASSQGDRAAGELFF. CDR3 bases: TGCGCCAGCAGCCAGGGGGACAGGGCGGCCGGGGAGCTGTTTTTT.

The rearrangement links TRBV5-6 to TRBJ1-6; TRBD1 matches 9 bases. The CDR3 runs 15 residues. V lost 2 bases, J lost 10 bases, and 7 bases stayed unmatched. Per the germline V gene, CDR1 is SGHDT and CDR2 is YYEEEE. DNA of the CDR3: TGTGCCAGCAGCTTCCGGGACAGGGCTTGGTCACCCCTCCACTTT. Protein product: CASSFRDRAWSPLHF.

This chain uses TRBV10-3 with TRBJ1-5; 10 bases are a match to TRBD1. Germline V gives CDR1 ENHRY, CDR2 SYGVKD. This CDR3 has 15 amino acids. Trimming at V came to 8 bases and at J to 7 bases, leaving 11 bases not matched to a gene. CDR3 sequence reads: CAISSGTGADQPQHF. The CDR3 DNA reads TGTGCCATCTCGTCCGGGACAGGGGCCGACCAGCCCCAGCATTTT.

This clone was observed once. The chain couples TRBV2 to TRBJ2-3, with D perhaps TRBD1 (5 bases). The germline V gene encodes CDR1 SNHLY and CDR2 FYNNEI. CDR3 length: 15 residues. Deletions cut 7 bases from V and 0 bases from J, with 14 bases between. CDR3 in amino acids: CASTLERGSTDTQYF. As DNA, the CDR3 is TGTGCCAGCACCCTCGAAAGGGGCAGCACAGATACGCAGTATTTT. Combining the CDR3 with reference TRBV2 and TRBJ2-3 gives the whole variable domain EPEVTQTPSHQVTQMGQEVILRCVPISNHLYFYWYRQILGQKVEFLVSFYNNEISEKSEIFDDQFSVERPDGSNFTLKIRSTKLEDSAMYFCASTLERGSTDTQYFGPGTRLTVL.

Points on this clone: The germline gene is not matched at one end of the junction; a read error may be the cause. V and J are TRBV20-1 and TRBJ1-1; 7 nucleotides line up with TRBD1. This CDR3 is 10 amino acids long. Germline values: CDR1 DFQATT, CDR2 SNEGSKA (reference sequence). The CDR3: CSAGWDSRPF. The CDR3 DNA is TGCAGTGCTGGTTGGGACAGCCGCCCCTTT.